This passage covers 26 T cell receptor beta chains from one sample sequenced in a study of cytomegalovirus exposure and HLA in healthy donors. Profiling relied on immunoSEQ multiplex PCR, and the TCRdb table lists in-frame clones only, not all of them. The table records 230,000 or so clones, around nine tenths of them present only once. Material: PBMCs. The receptors shown here come from a woman aged 18-30 years in good health and CMV-seronegative.

V is TRBV4-2 and J is TRBJ2-1, with 11 bases fitting TRBD2. J gave up 3 bases and V 7 bases, and 8 bases lay outside the gene matches. The CDR3 is made up of 16 amino acids. Germline V gene lookup returns CDR1 LGHNA and CDR2 YNFKEQ. This CDR3 is CASTPLAGGDYNEQFF. For the CDR3, the DNA is TGTGCCAGCACCCCGCTAGCGGGAGGAGACTACAATGAGCAGTTCTTC.

The chain combines TRBV5-5 with TRBJ2-5; TRBD2 matches 7 bases. The V and J ends lost 4 bases and 1 base, in that order; junction bases with no gene match: 10. This CDR3 contains 16 residues. Germline V CDR1 and CDR2: SGHKS, YYEKEE (reference sequence). DNA for the CDR3: TGTGCCAGCAGCGCCGAACTAGCGTTTGTCCAAGAGACCCAGTACTTC. It is translated as CASSAELAFVQETQYF.

The V gene is TRBV19, the J gene TRBJ2-1; 9 bases fit TRBD2. Losses at the gene ends were 10 bases for V and 7 bases for J; bases not matched to a gene: 14. The germline gives CDR1 LNHDA, CDR2 SQIVND (reference sequence). The CDR3 spans 15 residues. The CDR3 is CATAGGGGRANEQFF. CDR3 sequence (DNA): TGTGCCACCGCCGGAGGGGGCGGGAGGGCGAATGAGCAGTTCTTC.

The rearrangement links TRBV19 to TRBJ2-7, with D tentatively TRBD1 (6 bases). V lost 4 bases and J 5 bases, leaving 12 bases between the germline ends. CDR3 size: 13 residues. CDR1 and CDR2 (germline): LNHDA, SQIVND (reference sequence). The CDR3 nucleotides read TGTGCCAGTAGTACCCTGGGGGCCCACGAGCAGTACTTC. It codes for CASSTLGAHEQYF. The full variable domain, rest sourced from reference TRBV19 and TRBJ2-7, is DGGITQSPKYLFRKEGQNVTLSCEQNLNHDAMYWYRQDPGQGLRLIYYSQIVNDFQKGDIAEGYSVSREKKESFPLTVTSAQKNPTAFYLCASSTLGAHEQYFGPGTRLTVT.

This chain uses TRBV30 with TRBJ1-4; D is ambiguous. The CDR3 is 14 residues long. Germline lookup yields CDR1 GTSNPN and CDR2 SVGIG (reference sequence). Trimming stripped 3 bases from V and 0 bases from J, with 8 bases between. The CDR3 bases are TGTGCCTGGAGGGGTACTACAACTAATGAAAAACTGTTTTTT. Its translation is CAWRGTTTNEKLFF.

This clone came up once. This sequence joins TRBV28 and TRBJ1-2; 8 bases are shared with TRBD1. The length of the CDR3 is 15 residues. Unmatched junction bases numbered 12, after V lost 5 bases and J lost 7 bases. Germline loops: CDR1 MDHEN, CDR2 SYDVKM. The CDR3 protein is CASSPGDRPTGGYTF. CDR3 nucleotide sequence: TGTGCCAGCAGTCCCGGGGACAGGCCGACCGGTGGCTACACCTTC.

The chain joins TRBV18 to TRBJ1-4; TRBD1 is a possible D gene (5 bases). The CDR3 has 14 amino acids. Germline V gene sequence: CDR1 KGHSH, CDR2 LQKENI. The germline V and J ends were trimmed by 3 bases and 7 bases, with 12 bases remaining between them. The CDR3, as DNA: TGTGCCAGCTCACCGCAGGCCGGGGGTGAAAAACTGTTTTTT. Amino acids: CASSPQAGGEKLFF.

The chain couples TRBV7-8 to TRBJ2-5; 10 nucleotides align to TRBD2. Germline values: CDR1 SGHVS, CDR2 FQNEAQ. The CDR3 is 15 amino acids. Trimming cost V 4 bases and J 4 bases; bases outside gene matches: 6. CDR3 protein: CASSSTSGYRETQYF. In DNA, the CDR3 is TGTGCCAGCAGCTCGACTAGCGGGTACCGAGAGACCCAGTACTTC.

This chain uses TRBV5-1 with TRBJ1-2; D is undetermined. This CDR3 has 14 amino acids. Germline assignment: CDR1 SGHRS and CDR2 YFSETQ. V dropped 4 bases and J dropped 4 bases, with 14 bases sitting between them. Here the CDR3 DNA reads TGCGCCAGCAGCCAAGGAGACGGAAGCTATGGCTACACCTTC. Protein product: CASSQGDGSYGYTF.

The chain uses TRBV7-9 and TRBJ2-7; 8 nucleotides agree with TRBD2. J gave up 4 bases and V 0 bases, and 8 bases lay outside the gene matches. Germline V lookup: CDR1 SEHNR, CDR2 FQNEAQ (reference sequence). The CDR3 runs 16 residues. The CDR3 DNA is TGTGCCAGCAGCTTAGCGGGCGGGGGGACTTCTTACGAGCAGTACTTC. It specifies CASSLAGGGTSYEQYF. Full variable domain (rest looked up from reference TRBV7-9 and TRBJ2-7): DTGVSQNPRHKITKRGQNVTFRCDPISEHNRLYWYRQTLGQGPEFLTYFQNEAQLEKSRLLSDRFSAERPKGSFSTLEIQRTEQGDSAMYLCASSLAGGGTSYEQYFGPGTRLTVT.

Worth noting for this clone: At one end the junction does not follow the germline gene, possibly because of a read error. This rearrangement joins TRBV7-2 to TRBJ2-2, with no clear D. CDR1 SGHTA and CDR2 FQGNSA come from the germline V gene. The CDR3 spans 14 residues. CDR3 coding DNA: TGTGCCAGCAGATTAGCCCCGGCGGACGGGGAGCTGTTTTTT. Protein product: CASRLAPADGELFF.

The chain combines TRBV2 with TRBJ2-7; TRBD2 aligns across 7 bases. V lost 0 bases, J lost 1 base, and 3 bases stayed unmatched. Germline assignment: CDR1 SNHLY and CDR2 FYNNEI. The CDR3 has 15 amino acids. This chain's CDR3 is CASSEAGGSSYEQYF. In nucleotides, the CDR3 is TGTGCCAGCAGTGAAGCGGGCGGGAGTTCCTACGAGCAGTACTTC.

This clone was seen a single time. J is TRBJ2-5 and V is TRBV29-1, with TRBD2 matching over 15 bases. The CDR3 runs 14 residues. J was trimmed by 3 bases and V by 6 bases; bases with no gene match: 2. Germline assignment: CDR1 SQVTM and CDR2 ANQGSEA. This CDR3 is CSVGLAGGKETQYF. Written as DNA, the CDR3 is TGCAGCGTGGGACTAGCGGGAGGAAAAGAGACCCAGTACTTC.

This clone was seen only once. The rearrangement uses TRBV29-1 and TRBJ2-7; TRBD2 might be the D (5 bases). V dropped 7 bases and J dropped 3 bases, with 25 bases sitting between them. The germline CDR1 and CDR2 sequences are SQVTM and ANQGSEA. The CDR3 is 16 amino acids. CDR3 residues: CSADTSLWTGIYEQYF. CDR3 nucleotide sequence: TGCAGCGCCGACACCTCCCTTTGGACGGGAATCTACGAGCAGTACTTC.

The chain has TRBV6-5 and TRBJ2-7, with TRBD1 as a possible D gene (5 bases). Trimming took off 4 bases at V and 2 bases at J, with 15 bases between the two ends. CDR3 length: 15 amino acids. Germline V lookup: CDR1 MNHEY, CDR2 SVGAGI. CDR3 nucleotides: TGTGCCAGCAGTTCACCGACAGTGGGTACCTACGAGCAGTACTTC. It specifies CASSSPTVGTYEQYF.

Note on this clone: Its ends do not fully match the called genes, so a read error is possible. The rearrangement joins TRBV7-9 to TRBJ2-2; TRBD2 is a possible D gene (6 bases). CDR1 and CDR2 from the germline V gene are SEHNR and FQNEAQ (reference sequence). The CDR3 is 18 residues long. CDR3 DNA: TGTGCCAGCAGATTAGAGCCATCACTAGTTCGGGGAGGCGGGGAGCTGTTTTTT. Its protein product is CASRLEPSLVRGGGELFF.

J is TRBJ1-1 and V is TRBV10-3, with 8 positions matching TRBD1. J gave up 5 bases and V 2 bases, and 7 bases lay outside the gene matches. This CDR3 has 15 residues. CDR1 is ENHRY, CDR2 SYGVKD, per germline. CDR3 bases: TGTGCCATCAGTGAGACGCAGGGGGCCATAACTGAAGCTTTCTTT. Amino acids: CAISETQGAITEAFF.

V gene TRBV5-1 combines with J gene TRBJ2-5; 14 bases match TRBD2. The CDR3 spans 17 residues. CDR1 and CDR2 (germline): SGHRS, YFSETQ. Trimming removed 1 base from V and 3 bases from J; junction bases left unmatched: 5. CDR3 DNA: TGCGCCAGCAGCTTGAGACTAGCGGGAGGGCCGGAAGAGACCCAGTACTTC. Protein product: CASSLRLAGGPEETQYF.

The rearrangement joins TRBV5-1 to TRBJ2-2; 8 bases align to TRBD2. The germline V gene has CDR1 SGHRS and CDR2 YFSETQ. The CDR3 has 16 residues. Unmatched junction bases numbered 11, after V lost 4 bases and J lost 6 bases. The CDR3 here is CASSLMSGSRAGELFF. CDR3 DNA: TGCGCCAGCAGCCTCATGAGCGGGAGTAGGGCCGGGGAGCTGTTTTTT.

The chain recombines TRBV7-9 with TRBJ2-1; D ambiguous. V lost 2 bases and J 5 bases, leaving 4 bases between the germline ends. Germline CDR1 SEHNR, CDR2 FQNEAQ (reference sequence). This CDR3 spans 12 amino acids. The CDR3 DNA reads TGTGCCAGCAGCTTACATGACAATGAGCAGTTCTTC. Translating gives CASSLHDNEQFF.

The V gene is TRBV28, the J gene TRBJ1-4; D is perhaps TRBD1 (5 bases). Trimming cost V 10 bases and J 5 bases, with 14 bases left between them. CDR1 and CDR2 (germline): MDHEN, SYDVKM. This CDR3 has 13 residues. CDR3 region: CATEDSRNEKLFF. The CDR3 nucleotides read TGTGCCACCGAAGACAGCCGGAATGAAAAACTGTTTTTT.

The table lists this clone with a few counts. This chain connects TRBV2 to TRBJ1-4; possibly TRBD1 for D (6 bases). The ends were cut back, 3 bases at V and 13 bases at J, with 21 bases in the middle. Germline CDR1 reads SNHLY; CDR2 reads FYNNEI. The CDR3 length is 15 residues. CDR3 region: CASSDSNPWGGRLFF. In nucleotides, the CDR3 is TGTGCCAGCAGTGATTCCAACCCTTGGGGGGGCCGACTGTTTTTT.

The CDR3 DNA reads as TGCGCCAGCAGCCAAGATAGCGAGACGCCTACCGGGGAGCTGTTTTTT. It translates to CASSQDSETPTGELFF. The chain joins TRBV4-1 to TRBJ2-2; D possibly corresponds to TRBD2 (5 bases). The CDR3 has 16 amino acids. The germline V and J ends were trimmed by 0 bases and 5 bases, with 13 bases remaining between them. Germline assignment: CDR1 MGHRA and CDR2 YSYEKL.

The chain joins TRBV27 to TRBJ2-7, with TRBD2 matching 11 bases. With 0 bases clipped from V and 6 bases from J, the junction kept 10 bases outside the gene matches. Germline lookup yields CDR1 MNHEY and CDR2 SMNVEV (reference sequence). The length of the CDR3 is 17 residues. CDR3 DNA sequence: TGTGCCAGCAGTTTATCGGCGGGGTCTCTAGCGGGAGGCGAGCAGTACTTC. Protein: CASSLSAGSLAGGEQYF.

V usage is TRBV19 and J usage is TRBJ1-2; no definite D call. This CDR3 comprises 13 residues. Germline CDR1 and CDR2: LNHDA and SQIVND (reference sequence). Deletions cut 3 bases from V and 2 bases from J, with 7 bases between. In DNA form, the CDR3 reads TGTGCCAGTAGTATTTCGGAGAACTATGGCTACACCTTC. This encodes CASSISENYGYTF.

The chain is built from TRBV6-6 and TRBJ2-2; no clear D gene. The CDR3 is 13 amino acids. In germline, CDR1 is MNHNY, CDR2 SVGAGI (reference sequence). V was trimmed by 4 bases and J by 6 bases, leaving 9 bases between them. CDR3 protein: CASSFLFAGELFF. The CDR3 nucleotides are TGTGCCAGCAGTTTCCTTTTCGCCGGGGAGCTGTTTTTT.